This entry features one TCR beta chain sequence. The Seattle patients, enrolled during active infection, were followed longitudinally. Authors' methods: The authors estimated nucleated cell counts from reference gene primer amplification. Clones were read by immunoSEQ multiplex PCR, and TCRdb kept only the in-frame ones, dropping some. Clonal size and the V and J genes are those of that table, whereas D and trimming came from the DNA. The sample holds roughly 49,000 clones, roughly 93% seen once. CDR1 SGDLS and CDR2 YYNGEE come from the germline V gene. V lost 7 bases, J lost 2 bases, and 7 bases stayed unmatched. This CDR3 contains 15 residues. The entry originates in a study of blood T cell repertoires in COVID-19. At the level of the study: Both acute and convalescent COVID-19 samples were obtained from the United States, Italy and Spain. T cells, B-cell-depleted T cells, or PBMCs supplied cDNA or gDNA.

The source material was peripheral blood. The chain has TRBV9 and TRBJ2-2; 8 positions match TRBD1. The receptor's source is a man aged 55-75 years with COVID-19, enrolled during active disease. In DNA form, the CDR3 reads TGTGCCAGCCATCCGGGACAGGCTAACACCGGGGAGCTGTTTTTT. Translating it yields CASHPGQANTGELFF.